The entry below describes one TCR beta chain. The antigen this receptor binds is unknown. Base qualities are not provided; no much larger clone lies one nucleotide away. This sample was included in a study of blood T cell repertoires in COVID-19 (dated by TCRdb to 2018 to 2020). About the study as a whole: Collaborator samples came from the United States, Italy and Spain and covered acute and convalescent phases of COVID-19. The material from the prospective study consisted of cDNA or gDNA derived from T cells, B-cell-depleted T cells, or PBMCs. Deeply sampled blood TCRbeta repertoires from subjects exposed to, actively infected with, or recovered from COVID-19 were included in the dataset. The repertoires were released in a freely available public database intended as a resource for research on the immune response to SARS-CoV-2. The samples were drawn from two sources: the first 160 participants of the ongoing ImmuneRACE study, and fewer than 1,500 subjects contributed by 6 global collaborators. The sample metadata nearly always contained a de-identified subject ID, COVID-19 status, age in years and sex. HLA class I and class II types, where available, came from metadata supplied by the sample provider rather than from assay-based typing. Results and caveats for the whole study, not just this receptor: How much clinical and demographic metadata was included differed by source and by participant, and the metadata was provided uncurated.

Whole blood was collected in K2EDTA tubes by collaborating institutions according to the institutions' own protocols. Collaborator samples were shipped for TCRbeta analysis as frozen whole blood, isolated PBMCs, or DNA extracted from either sample type. Germline trimming: 3 bases from V, 2 bases from J; junction bases outside gene matches: 2. Counted from cysteine to phenylalanine, this CDR3 has 14 amino acids. Only the CDR3 part of the read is kept: 42 bases, read in frame from the first base. Via the germline V gene, CDR1 is SGHTA and CDR2 FQGTGA. The immunoSEQ Assay, a bias-controlled multiplex PCR, was used to amplify TCRbeta CDR3 regions from genomic DNA. In the paper's pipeline: Within the assay, amplification of reference gene primers was used to estimate how many nucleated cells each sample contained. To quantify the absolute abundance of each unique TCRbeta CDR3 rearrangement, sequence reads were collapsed and filtered. For each sample, productive Simpson clonality was calculated as the square root of Simpson's diversity index across productive rearrangements. What TCRdb holds here is the immuneACCESS table cut down to in-frame rearrangements. Part of the clones is not present; checked against another copy, under half of the missing clones reflect an unresolved V gene, and the others are unexplained. That table gives V, J and clone size, and the DNA gave D and trimming. Within this sample are some 42,000 clones, with 70% to 80% of them counted one time only. Jointly, the top ten make up 28% of the sample.

The chain links TRBV7-3 with TRBJ2-3; 7 nucleotides in the junction match TRBD2. The sample was peripheral blood. This receptor was identified in a woman aged 70-85 years with acute or convalescent COVID-19. The CDR3 region: CASSFGLDTDTQYF. The nucleotides read TGTGCCAGCAGCTTCGGACTAGACACAGATACGCAGTATTTT.